This entry describes one TCR beta chain. Antigen: not known. Naive CD8 cells lacked CD45RO, underwent positive selection for CCR7 and left out terminally differentiated effector memory CD45RA+ cells. The data belong to a study of shared clonotypes between healthy human individuals. Overall study context: CD8 memory received one plate per donor, CD8 naive two, CD4 memory three and CD4 naive three. Study results and limitations: The naive CD4 repertoires of a few donors were compared, and 5% to 6.5% of clonotypes were shared.

Produced via immunoSEQ multiplex PCR; TCRdb's table is partial and in-frame only. The sample has about 2 million clones; roughly 94% are singletons. V was shortened by 4 bases and J by 2 bases, with 12 bases between the two germline ends. Per the germline V gene, CDR1 is SEHNR and CDR2 is FQNEAQ (reference sequence). The CDR3 consists of 14 residues. The rearrangement links TRBV7-9 to TRBJ2-7; D may be TRBD1 (6 bases). This sequence originates from a man in his late teens or twenties in good health. The specimen sequenced was naive CD8+ T cells sorted from blood. The CDR3 region has the DNA TGTGCCAGCAGCTCCAGCGGACAGCCCTACGAGCAGTACTTC. Its translation is CASSSSGQPYEQYF.